The sequence of this TCR beta chain was determined in a study of cytomegalovirus exposure and HLA in healthy donors. Across the study: A prior analysis found about 110 million unique TCR beta sequences from some 190 million T cells.

As concerns this clone: What it recognizes is unknown.

Primers: 60 Vbeta forward and 13 Jbeta reverse. Repertoires were generated with immunoSEQ multiplex PCR, while TCRdb's copy carries only in-frame clones and drops some. This sample yields over 150,000 clones, of which around four fifths are seen a single time; about 3.8% belongs to the top ten. Study-wide results and limits: A later analysis associated about 18,000 TCR beta sequences with HLA alleles at a 0.05 false discovery rate.

Per germline, CDR1 LNHDA and CDR2 SQIVND (reference sequence). The CDR3 has 12 residues. V lost 3 bases, J lost 7 bases, and 1 base stayed unmatched. The sequence was obtained from a woman in her sixties in good health and CMV-seropositive. The V call is TRBV19, the J call TRBJ1-2; 8 positions agree with TRBD1. Material: PBMCs. The CDR3 DNA sequence: TGTGCCAGTAGTATCCAGGGGGCTGGCTACACCTTC. Translated, it gives CASSIQGAGYTF.